This passage covers 30 T cell receptor beta chains from one sample sequenced in a study of T cell responses to AZD1222 COVID-19 vaccine. TCRdb's copy holds only in-frame clones and misses some; the assay was immunoSEQ multiplex PCR. The sample has roughly 100,000 clones; over 75% are singletons. Sample: peripheral blood, taken on day 0 of AZD1222 vaccination. These TCRs come from an adult in good health.

The rearrangement joins TRBV7-9 to TRBJ1-2; TRBD1 matches 7 bases. The CDR3 has 17 residues. Losses at the gene ends were 7 bases for V and 4 bases for J; bases not matched to a gene: 18. Looked up from germline, CDR1 is SEHNR and CDR2 is FQNEAQ (reference sequence). For the CDR3, the DNA is TGTGCCAGCACCTCCGCTGGCACGAGGGGGCCGGTCTATGGCTACACCTTC. Translation: CASTSAGTRGPVYGYTF.

The J gene is TRBJ2-3, the V gene TRBV4-2, with D possibly being TRBD1 (5 bases). V lost 2 bases to trimming and J lost 0 bases, with 12 bases between them. In germline, CDR1 is LGHNA, CDR2 YNFKEQ. The CDR3 length is 16 residues. CDR3 DNA: TGTGCCAGCAGCCAAAATGCAGGACATAGCACAGATACGCAGTATTTT. Amino acid sequence: CASSQNAGHSTDTQYF.

The chain couples TRBV5-4 to TRBJ2-2; the match to TRBD2 covers 13 bases. The CDR3 loop spans 18 amino acids. CDR1 is SGHNT and CDR2 is YYREEE in the germline V gene (reference sequence). Losses at the gene ends were 4 bases for V and 1 base for J; bases not matched to a gene: 7. The CDR3 spells CASSKGLAGWVNTGELFF. DNA of the CDR3: TGTGCCAGCAGCAAGGGACTAGCGGGATGGGTGAACACCGGGGAGCTGTTTTTT.

V and J are TRBV9 and TRBJ2-3; D is unresolved. Deletions cut 1 base from V and 2 bases from J, with 8 bases between. The CDR3 has 14 residues. The germline CDR1 and CDR2 sequences are SGDLS and YYNGEE. The CDR3: CASSVSWSTDTQYF. Written as DNA, the CDR3 is TGTGCCAGCAGCGTATCATGGTCCACAGATACGCAGTATTTT.

This chain connects TRBV7-8 to TRBJ1-1, with TRBD1 matching over 8 bases. This CDR3 is built from 16 residues. Germline V gene data show CDR1 as SGHVS and CDR2 as FQNEAQ. The V gene end was trimmed by 6 bases and the J gene end by 0 bases; junction bases not matched to a gene: 9. Here the CDR3 DNA reads TGTGCCAGCAGTACTCTGACAGGGGAGATGAACACTGAAGCTTTCTTT. Translation: CASSTLTGEMNTEAFF.

The chain carries TRBV19 and TRBJ1-2; 8 bases agree with TRBD1. V dropped 5 bases and J dropped 4; count of bases not matched to a gene: 6. The CDR3 has 14 residues. Germline CDR1 LNHDA, CDR2 SQIVND (reference sequence). The CDR3 reads CASSDTGGLYGYTF. The CDR3 nucleotides read TGTGCCAGTAGTGACACAGGGGGACTCTATGGCTACACCTTC.

The DNA for the CDR3 is TGCAGCGTTACAACAGTGAACACTGAAGCTTTCTTT. Its protein is CSVTTVNTEAFF. The genes are TRBV29-1 and TRBJ1-1; no firm D call. The V end was cut by 5 bases, the J end by 0 bases, with 7 bases between. Germline values: CDR1 SQVTM, CDR2 ANQGSEA. This CDR3 has 12 amino acids.

The chain is built from TRBV24-1 and TRBJ2-1; D unclear. The V gene lost 9 bases and the J gene lost 5 bases, with 13 bases spanning the gap. There are 13 residues in the CDR3. Germline V gives CDR1 KGHDR, CDR2 SFDVKD. CDR3 sequence reads: CATHSAGNNEQFF. Written as DNA, the CDR3 is TGTGCCACCCACTCGGCAGGTAACAATGAGCAGTTCTTC.

This chain uses TRBV4-1 with TRBJ1-3, with a possible D match to TRBD1 (6 bases). The CDR3 is made up of 15 amino acids. V was shortened by 2 bases and J by 4 bases, with 12 bases between the two germline ends. CDR1 and CDR2 (germline): MGHRA, YSYEKL. The CDR3 DNA reads TGCGCCAGCAGCCAATCCGGGACAACAGGAAACACCATATATTTT. The encoded protein is CASSQSGTTGNTIYF.

The table lists this clone with a few counts. The chain has TRBV3-1 (or the pseudogene TRBV3-2) and TRBJ1-4; possible D gene TRBD1, 5 bases. V lost 0 bases and J 3 bases, leaving 11 bases between the germline ends. The germline gives CDR1 LGHDT, CDR2 YNNKEL (reference sequence). The CDR3 runs to 16 residues. The CDR3 nucleotides read TGTGCCAGCAGCCAAGATAGGTTACAGGCTAATGAAAAACTGTTTTTT. Its translation is CASSQDRLQANEKLFF.

The chain links TRBV18 to TRBJ1-3; D remains unclear. The CDR3 has 13 residues. Germline loops: CDR1 KGHSH, CDR2 LQKENI. The V gene lost 4 bases and the J gene lost 1 base, with 5 bases spanning the gap. The DNA of the CDR3 is TGTGCCAGCTCACAGGGTTCTGGAAACACCATATATTTT. It translates to CASSQGSGNTIYF.

The sample holds a few counts of this clone. The chain has TRBV6-1 and TRBJ1-2, with D perhaps TRBD1 (5 bases). The CDR3 consists of 16 residues. CDR1 MNHNS and CDR2 SASEGT come from the germline V gene. Trimming took 2 bases from V and 5 from J, leaving 18 bases between them. CDR3 protein: CASSELRTPPTYGYTF. In DNA form, the CDR3 reads TGTGCCAGCAGTGAATTACGGACACCACCTACATATGGCTACACCTTC.

The V and J genes are TRBV9 and TRBJ2-5, with TRBD2 identical over 10 bases. With V trimmed by 3 bases and J by 1 base, 6 bases remained unmatched. This CDR3 has 16 residues. CDR1 is SGDLS and CDR2 is YYNGEE in the germline V gene. CDR3 nucleotides: TGTGCCAGCAGCGCGAGCGGGGGGGCCGTCCAAGAGACCCAGTACTTC. As protein: CASSASGGAVQETQYF.

This clone was picked up a small number of times. The rearrangement joins TRBV19 to TRBJ1-5; no definite D call. The V gene lost 4 bases and the J gene lost 0 bases, with 13 bases spanning the gap. The CDR3 consists of 16 residues. CDR1 and CDR2 (germline): LNHDA, SQIVND (reference sequence). The CDR3: CASSRTATVSNQPQHF. The CDR3 bases are TGTGCCAGTAGTAGAACCGCGACGGTTAGCAATCAGCCCCAGCATTTT.

The genes are TRBV18 and TRBJ1-5, with no clear D. Between the trimmed V and J ends, which lost 3 bases and 0 bases, there was a span of 9 bases. The CDR3 length is 15 residues. Germline V gene sequence: CDR1 KGHSH, CDR2 LQKENI. The CDR3 loop reads CASSPGRTSNQPQHF. The DNA of the CDR3 is TGTGCCAGCTCACCTGGAAGGACTAGCAATCAGCCCCAGCATTTT.

This clone was recorded once. The chain links TRBV29-1 to TRBJ1-2, with 7 bases fitting TRBD1. CDR1 SQVTM and CDR2 ANQGSEA come from the germline V gene. Trimming took 3 bases from V and 0 from J; bases not matched to a gene: 7. This CDR3 has 15 residues. For the CDR3, the DNA is TGCAGCGTTGAGGACAGGACCGCGTCTAACTATGGCTACACCTTC. Residues: CSVEDRTASNYGYTF.

The CDR3 DNA reads as TGTGCCAGCAGCTTGGATCCGGGTTTAAGTGGAAACACCATATATTTT. It translates to CASSLDPGLSGNTIYF. This rearrangement joins TRBV5-4 to TRBJ1-3; D uncertain. This CDR3 contains 16 residues. V was cut by 0 bases and J by 3 bases, with 13 bases left in between. Germline V gives CDR1 SGHNT, CDR2 YYREEE (reference sequence). The full variable domain, completed using reference TRBV5-4 and TRBJ1-3, is ETGVTQSPTHLIKTRGQQVTLRCSSQSGHNTVSWYQQALGQGPQFIFQYYREEENGRGNFPPRFSGLQFPNYSSELNVNALELDDSALYLCASSLDPGLSGNTIYFGEGSWLTVV.

The genes are TRBV5-1 and TRBJ1-1, with D uncertain. Germline V gives CDR1 SGHRS, CDR2 YFSETQ. There are 14 residues in the CDR3. The V end was cut by 7 bases, the J end by 0 bases, with 13 bases between. CDR3 coding DNA: TGCGCCAGCGCCTACCCGAGGATGAACACTGAAGCTTTCTTT. This translates into CASAYPRMNTEAFF.

The genes are TRBV2 and TRBJ1-5; weak D call: TRBD1 (5 bases). Germline CDR1 is SNHLY and CDR2 is FYNNEI. CDR3 size: 13 residues. Trimming removed 6 bases from V and 7 bases from J, with 13 bases in between. For the CDR3, the DNA is TGTGCCAGCAGCCAGGGTGTAAGGCAGCCCCAGCATTTT. Its translation: CASSQGVRQPQHF.

The genes are TRBV9 and TRBJ1-5; D is possibly TRBD1 (6 bases). V shed 7 bases and J shed 5 bases, with 13 bases lying between them. Germline CDR1 and CDR2: SGDLS and YYNGEE. The CDR3 is 13 residues long. CDR3 residues: CASSLGADQPQHF. DNA for the CDR3: TGTGCCAGCTCTCTGGGGGCGGATCAGCCCCAGCATTTT. Using reference TRBV9 and TRBJ1-5 for the parts outside the CDR3, the full variable domain is DSGVTQTPKHLITATGQRVTLRCSPRSGDLSVYWYQQSLDQGLQFLIQYYNGEERAKGNILERFSAQQFPDLHSELNLSSLELGDSALYFCASSLGADQPQHFGDGTRLSIL.

CDR3 sequence: CASSSEDFTGGAWNEQFF. The CDR3 bases are TGTGCCAGTAGTAGCGAAGACTTTACAGGGGGCGCATGGAATGAGCAGTTCTTC. The chain couples TRBV19 to TRBJ2-1; 9 nucleotides line up with TRBD1. Germline-derived CDR1 and CDR2 are LNHDA and SQIVND (reference sequence). The V gene end was trimmed by 4 bases and the J gene end by 7 bases; junction bases not matched to a gene: 17. This CDR3 spans 18 amino acids. The full variable domain, with the rest looked up from reference TRBV19 and TRBJ2-1, is DGGITQSPKYLFRKEGQNVTLSCEQNLNHDAMYWYRQDPGQGLRLIYYSQIVNDFQKGDIAEGYSVSREKKESFPLTVTSAQKNPTAFYLCASSSEDFTGGAWNEQFFGPGTRLTVL.

The CDR3 protein is CASRGRWGNEQYF. The CDR3 nucleotides read TGTGCCAGCAGGGGACGGTGGGGGAACGAGCAGTACTTC. V is TRBV12-3 or TRBV12-4 and J is TRBJ2-7; D could derive from TRBD1 or TRBD2 (5 bases each). The ends were cut back, 6 bases at V and 5 bases at J, with 14 bases in the middle. The CDR3 has 13 amino acids.

The CDR3 is CASSEGTAQRPQHF. In DNA form, the CDR3 reads TGTGCCAGCAGTGAAGGGACCGCCCAGAGGCCCCAGCATTTT. J is TRBJ1-5 and V is TRBV6-1; D call uncertain. This CDR3 has 14 residues. V was trimmed by 1 base and J by 9 bases, leaving 13 bases between them. In germline, CDR1 is MNHNS, CDR2 SASEGT.

V gene TRBV18 combines with J gene TRBJ2-5, with 15 bases matching TRBD2. Germline CDR1 reads KGHSH; CDR2 reads LQKENI. This CDR3 has 17 residues. The V gene end was trimmed by 1 base and the J gene end by 4 bases; junction bases not matched to a gene: 4. This chain's CDR3 is CASSPRTSGGAGETQYF. CDR3 bases: TGTGCCAGCTCACCACGGACTAGCGGGGGGGCCGGAGAGACCCAGTACTTC.

The V and J genes are TRBV5-4 and TRBJ1-3; no definite D call. Per germline, CDR1 SGHNT and CDR2 YYREEE (reference sequence). Trimming cost V 0 bases and J 9 bases, with 16 bases left between them. CDR3 length: 15 amino acids. The CDR3 spells CASSLAGQAGGTIYF. In nucleotides, the CDR3 is TGTGCCAGCAGCTTGGCCGGGCAGGCCGGAGGCACCATATATTTT.

The chain recombines TRBV2 with TRBJ2-1; TRBD2 matches at 10 bases. The CDR3 spans 15 residues. V lost 5 bases and J lost 0; bases outside the gene matches: 1. Germline V lookup: CDR1 SNHLY, CDR2 FYNNEI. CDR3 region: CASSLAGGSYNEQFF. The DNA of the CDR3 is TGTGCCAGCAGTTTAGCGGGAGGCTCCTACAATGAGCAGTTCTTC.

This clone was seen just once. J is TRBJ2-3 and V is TRBV9; the match to TRBD2 covers 12 bases. The V segment lost 3 bases and the J segment 5 bases; nucleotides outside the gene matches: 7. The CDR3 contains 16 residues. Germline V CDR1 and CDR2: SGDLS, YYNGEE. CDR3 nucleotide sequence: TGTGCCAGCAGCGCGACTAGCGGGAGAATTGGAGATACGCAGTATTTT. Its protein product is CASSATSGRIGDTQYF.

The chain has TRBV7-2 and TRBJ1-6; possibly TRBD1 for D (5 bases). V lost 5 bases and J lost 9, with 23 bases in between. Germline-derived CDR1 and CDR2 are SGHTA and FQGNSA. This CDR3 has 17 residues. The CDR3: CASSPGRGTSWGSPLHF. CDR3 DNA sequence: TGTGCCAGCAGCCCAGGGCGCGGGACCTCATGGGGTTCACCCCTCCACTTT.

The chain is built from TRBV4-2 and TRBJ2-7, with D possibly called TRBD1 or TRBD2 (5 bases each). This CDR3 region has 15 residues. Per germline, CDR1 LGHNA and CDR2 YNFKEQ. Deletions cut 1 base from V and 2 bases from J, with 12 bases between. The CDR3 is CASSQGPGPAYEQYF. The CDR3, as DNA: TGTGCCAGCAGCCAAGGACCGGGACCTGCCTACGAGCAGTACTTC.

The rearrangement links TRBV6-2 or TRBV6-3 to TRBJ1-5; 11 nucleotides line up with TRBD1. There are 14 residues in the CDR3. Germline assignment: CDR1 MNHEY and CDR2 SVGEGT. J lost 6 bases, V lost 5 bases, and 3 bases had no gene match. The CDR3 reads CASSPGTGGQPQHF. CDR3 nucleotide sequence: TGTGCCAGCAGTCCCGGGACAGGGGGTCAGCCCCAGCATTTT.